These 23 T cell receptor beta chains originate from one sample sequenced in a study of T cell responses to AZD1222 COVID-19 vaccine. TCRdb's table, derived via immunoSEQ multiplex PCR, lists solely in-frame clones and lacks some. The sample records about 130,000 clones, about 94% being singletons. The sequences come from peripheral blood, collected on day 0 of AZD1222 vaccination. These receptors were collected from an adult in good health.

V usage is TRBV19 and J usage is TRBJ2-3; D is possibly TRBD1 or TRBD2 (5 bases each). Germline V gene data show CDR1 as LNHDA and CDR2 as SQIVND (reference sequence). The CDR3 is 13 residues long. The V gene lost 5 bases and the J gene lost 4 bases, with 10 bases spanning the gap. CDR3 protein: CASSLRGADTQYF. CDR3 nucleotides: TGTGCCAGTAGTTTGAGGGGTGCAGATACGCAGTATTTT.

This clone has only one observation. The chain combines TRBV11-2 with TRBJ1-2; no firm D call. Trimming removed 10 bases at V and 3 bases at J, with 15 bases between. The CDR3 length is 13 residues. CDR1 and CDR2 (germline): SGHAT, FQNNGV. Here the CDR3 DNA reads TGTGCCACCAACCGAGACGGCTACTATGGCTACACCTTC. This translates into CATNRDGYYGYTF.

The chain joins TRBV5-1 to TRBJ2-1; the match to TRBD2 covers 8 bases. Trimming cost V 3 bases and J 7 bases; bases outside gene matches: 12. From germline, CDR1 is SGHRS and CDR2 YFSETQ. There are 16 residues in the CDR3. CDR3 region: CASSSRGEAGVNEQFF. The CDR3 coding sequence is TGCGCCAGCAGCTCCCGAGGAGAAGCGGGGGTTAATGAGCAGTTCTTC.

The CDR3 reads CASSLEVGGLGDTQYF. The CDR3 bases are TGCGCCAGCAGCCTGGAGGTGGGGGGCCTCGGGGATACGCAGTATTTT. The chain uses TRBV5-1 and TRBJ2-3; D may match TRBD1 or TRBD2 (6 bases each). There are 16 residues in the CDR3. The germline V gene has CDR1 SGHRS and CDR2 YFSETQ. V was trimmed by 4 bases and J by 6 bases, leaving 21 bases between them.

V usage is TRBV19 and J usage is TRBJ1-3; maybe TRBD1 (5 bases). V lost 7 bases and J 0 bases, leaving 19 bases between the germline ends. The V gene's germline CDR1 is LNHDA and CDR2 SQIVND (reference sequence). The CDR3 has 17 residues. CDR3 amino acids: CASNQISRANSGNTIYF. CDR3 DNA sequence: TGTGCCAGTAACCAAATTAGCAGGGCGAACTCTGGAAACACCATATATTTT.

This chain joins TRBV6-4 and TRBJ1-5; TRBD1 aligns across 7 bases. From germline, CDR1 is MRHNA and CDR2 SNTAGT. The CDR3 spans 17 residues. The ends lost 0 bases at V and 2 bases at J; junction bases unmatched: 7. The CDR3 region is CASSDSVPQGGNQPQHF. The CDR3 DNA reads TGTGCCAGCAGTGACTCAGTCCCCCAGGGGGGCAATCAGCCCCAGCATTTT.

CDR3 sequence reads: CASSHRLAALGGTGELFF. The CDR3 DNA is TGTGCCAGCAGCCACCGACTAGCGGCCCTTGGAGGGACCGGGGAGCTGTTTTTT. V and J are TRBV3-1 (or the pseudogene TRBV3-2) and TRBJ2-2; 9 positions match TRBD2. J lost 5 bases, V lost 3 bases, and 13 bases had no gene match. Germline V CDR1 and CDR2: LGHDT, YNNKEL (reference sequence). The length of the CDR3 is 18 residues.

The rearrangement uses TRBV13 and TRBJ1-5; D not resolved. The CDR3 contains 13 residues. V shed 5 bases and J shed 3 bases, with 8 bases lying between them. Per germline, CDR1 PRHDT and CDR2 FYEKMQ (reference sequence). The CDR3 nucleotides read TGTGCCAGCAGCCCAAAACCCAATCAGCCCCAGCATTTT. It specifies CASSPKPNQPQHF.

The rearrangement links TRBV6-5 to TRBJ1-2, with 11 bases that match TRBD1. Germline V lookup: CDR1 MNHEY, CDR2 SVGAGI. The CDR3 is 14 residues long. Unmatched junction bases numbered 7, after V lost 5 bases and J lost 8 bases. CDR3 DNA sequence: TGTGCCAGCAGTCGGGACAGGGGGTCGGGCGGCTACACCTTC. It is translated as CASSRDRGSGGYTF.

The chain carries TRBV2 and TRBJ2-4; 7 nucleotides align to TRBD1. V lost 6 bases and J lost 1; bases outside the gene matches: 3. Per the germline V gene, CDR1 is SNHLY and CDR2 is FYNNEI. The CDR3 covers 14 residues. CDR3 sequence (DNA): TGTGCCAGCAGCCAACAGGGGGCCAAAAACATTCAGTACTTC. Translation: CASSQQGAKNIQYF.

V is TRBV20-1 and J is TRBJ2-1, with D unclear. The germline V gene encodes CDR1 DFQATT and CDR2 SNEGSKA (reference sequence). CDR3 length: 13 residues. V lost 3 bases to trimming and J lost 6 bases, with 12 bases between them. Written as DNA, the CDR3 is TGCAGTGCTAGTTGGGTCAACGCCAATGAGCAGTTCTTC. It is translated as CSASWVNANEQFF.

The chain recombines TRBV14 with TRBJ1-2; TRBD1 aligns across 10 bases. CDR1 and CDR2 from the germline V gene are SGHDN and FVKESK. Trimming removed 0 bases from V and 7 bases from J; junction bases left unmatched: 8. This CDR3 region has 16 residues. The CDR3 sequence: CASSQDGTGDLVGYTF. The CDR3 nucleotides are TGTGCCAGCAGCCAAGACGGGACAGGGGACTTGGTTGGCTACACCTTC. The full variable domain, its missing parts supplied by reference TRBV14 and TRBJ1-2, is EAGVTQFPSHSVIEKGQTVTLRCDPISGHDNLYWYRRVMGKEIKFLLHFVKESKQDESGMPNNRFLAERTGGTYSTLKVQPAELEDSGVYFCASSQDGTGDLVGYTFGSGTRLTVV.

The V gene is TRBV18, the J gene TRBJ1-1; 7 nucleotides align to TRBD1. Unmatched junction bases numbered 5, after V lost 3 bases and J lost 1 base. Germline CDR1 KGHSH, CDR2 LQKENI. The CDR3 length is 15 residues. CDR3: CASSPGQDTNTEAFF. DNA for the CDR3: TGTGCCAGCTCACCCGGACAGGACACGAACACTGAAGCTTTCTTT.

This clone appeared once. The chain carries TRBV9 and TRBJ1-2, with 7 positions matching TRBD1. J lost 7 bases, V lost 3 bases, and 3 bases had no gene match. The CDR3 is 12 residues long. Germline V lookup: CDR1 SGDLS, CDR2 YYNGEE. CDR3 coding DNA: TGTGCCAGCAGCGCCCAGGGGGGTGGCTACACCTTC. This translates into CASSAQGGGYTF.

The chain combines TRBV4-2 with TRBJ2-7, with D tentatively TRBD2 (5 bases). The CDR3 contains 13 residues. Germline values: CDR1 LGHNA, CDR2 YNFKEQ. V shed 1 base and J shed 3 bases, with 7 bases lying between them. CDR3 amino acids: CASSQGRDYEQYF. CDR3 nucleotide sequence: TGTGCCAGCAGCCAAGGCCGGGACTACGAGCAGTACTTC.

The rearrangement uses TRBV7-2 and TRBJ2-1; D is ambiguous. CDR1 SGHTA and CDR2 FQGNSA come from the germline V gene. The V end lost 0 bases, the J end lost 7 bases, and 1 base lay between the germline ends. This CDR3 region has 11 residues. The CDR3 DNA reads as TGTGCCAGCAGCTTAGCTAATGAGCAGTTCTTC. Translation gives CASSLANEQFF.

The chain joins TRBV6-5 to TRBJ1-4, with 7 bases that match TRBD1. The CDR3 has 15 residues. The V gene end was trimmed by 2 bases and the J gene end by 4 bases; junction bases not matched to a gene: 4. Germline V gives CDR1 MNHEY, CDR2 SVGAGI. CDR3 sequence reads: CASSYEGTDNEKLFF. In DNA form, the CDR3 reads TGTGCCAGCAGTTACGAAGGGACAGATAATGAAAAACTGTTTTTT.

This chain connects TRBV30 to TRBJ1-1; D ambiguous. Trimming pared 3 bases from V and 0 bases from J, leaving 5 bases between. In germline, CDR1 is GTSNPN, CDR2 SVGIG (reference sequence). The CDR3 length is 12 residues. CDR3 in amino acids: CAWSVMNTEAFF. CDR3 bases: TGTGCCTGGAGCGTTATGAACACTGAAGCTTTCTTT.

A note on this clone: In the same sample, other DNA sequences code for this CDR3. This chain uses TRBV7-9 with TRBJ1-1, with D possibly TRBD1 on 5 matching bases. Looked up from germline, CDR1 is SEHNR and CDR2 is FQNEAQ (reference sequence). This CDR3 is built from 13 residues. With 2 bases removed from V and 4 bases from J, the gap between germline ends came to 8 bases. CDR3 DNA: TGTGCCAGCAGCTTACCAGGGCGCACTGAAGCTTTCTTT. Its protein product is CASSLPGRTEAFF. The full variable domain, completed using reference TRBV7-9 and TRBJ1-1, is DTGVSQNPRHKITKRGQNVTFRCDPISEHNRLYWYRQTLGQGPEFLTYFQNEAQLEKSRLLSDRFSAERPKGSFSTLEIQRTEQGDSAMYLCASSLPGRTEAFFGQGTRLTVV.

This chain links TRBV10-2 with TRBJ1-3; D is unresolved. Trimming removed 7 bases from V and 0 bases from J, with 13 bases in between. Looked up from germline, CDR1 is WSHSY and CDR2 is SAAADI. This CDR3 has 15 residues. As DNA, the CDR3 is TGCGCCAGCACCCGCGGGCAGGCCTCTGGAAACACCATATATTTT. It is translated as CASTRGQASGNTIYF.

The chain has TRBV3-1 (or the pseudogene TRBV3-2) and TRBJ2-7; no reliable D call. The CDR3 loop spans 12 amino acids. Germline values: CDR1 LGHDT, CDR2 YNNKEL (reference sequence). Trimming shortened V by 1 base and J by 3 bases, and 4 bases separated the two germline ends. CDR3 DNA: TGTGCCAGCAGCCAAGGGCACTACGAGCAGTACTTC. This encodes CASSQGHYEQYF.

DNA for the CDR3: TGTGCCAGCAGTCCAAGGGGGCGGCAAGCTTTCTTT. This encodes CASSPRGRQAFF. This chain uses TRBV6-5 with TRBJ1-1, with 7 positions matching TRBD1. The V segment lost 5 bases and the J segment 9 bases; nucleotides outside the gene matches: 6. The CDR3 totals 12 residues. Looked up from germline, CDR1 is MNHEY and CDR2 is SVGAGI.

This clone was recorded a few times. The chain carries TRBV19 and TRBJ1-2, with D possibly matching TRBD1 (5 bases). Germline V gene data show CDR1 as LNHDA and CDR2 as SQIVND (reference sequence). V dropped 3 bases and J dropped 4 bases, with 12 bases sitting between them. There are 14 residues in the CDR3. Here the CDR3 DNA reads TGTGCCAGTAGTATGGGCAGGGCTTCCTATGGCTACACCTTC. The encoded protein is CASSMGRASYGYTF.